This TCR beta chain originates from a study of blood T cell repertoires in COVID-19. As for the study in general: From the United States, Italy and Spain came samples of acute and convalescent COVID-19.

During active infection, Seattle patients enrolled and were then monitored through disease. Trimming removed 5 bases from V and 2 bases from J, with 7 bases in between. The CDR3 consists of 13 residues. Germline V gene data show CDR1 as SNHLY and CDR2 as FYNNEI. Per the authors' pipeline: Reference gene primers were amplified, and this amplification served to estimate nucleated cell counts. Profiling relied on immunoSEQ multiplex PCR, and the TCRdb table lists in-frame clones only, not all of them. V, J and clone size derive from that table, while D and trimming were established from the DNA sequence. This table holds about 160,000 clones, 93% found once.

The origin of this receptor is a woman aged 55-75 years with COVID-19, enrolled during active disease. The chain uses TRBV2 and TRBJ1-3, with no clear D. The material sequenced was peripheral blood. The CDR3 region is CASSRRPGNTIYF. The CDR3 DNA sequence: TGTGCCAGCAGTAGGAGGCCTGGAAACACCATATATTTT.